One sample yielded the 5 T cell receptor beta chains listed below, sequenced in a study of regulatory T cells in long-lasting Graves disease. Building of the TCR beta libraries involved iRepertoire HTBI primers and Arm-PCR of CDR3 regions. From the multiplex PCR reads, TCRdb called clonotypes with MiXCR, one entry per CDR3 protein. Of around 320,000 distinct CDR3 sequences in the sample, 16% were seen once. Time point described: newly diagnosed GD, antithyroid drugs for less than 3 months. PBMCs were the source of the RNA used for TCR sequencing. This same sample was also part of a study on T cells in Graves' hyperthyroidism and ophthalmopathy.

The starting material was peripheral blood mononuclear cells (PBMCs), obtained at new diagnosis, from a patient treated with antithyroid drugs. These receptors all stem from a man aged 35-49 years with Graves disease.

This clonotype was counted many times. The chain combines TRBV5-1 with TRBJ1-2; TRBD1 aligns across 7 bases. The CDR3 extends over 14 amino acids. V was pared by 7 bases and J by 0 bases, with 6 bases of the junction left unmatched. CDR1 and CDR2 from the germline V gene are SGHRS and YFSETQ. The CDR3 coding sequence is TGCGCCAGCGGGACAGCTGAAGCTAACTATGGCTACACCTTC. Its translation is CASGTAEANYGYTF.

Ten or more counts support this clonotype. V gene TRBV5-6 combines with J gene TRBJ2-7, with 9 bases identical to TRBD1. The CDR3 sequence is 13 residues long. The J segment lost 3 bases and the V segment lost 3 bases, leaving 1 base of the junction unmatched. In germline, CDR1 is SGHDT, CDR2 YYEEEE. CDR3 residues: CASSWTGVYEQYF. CDR3 coding DNA: TGTGCCAGCAGCTGGACAGGGGTCTACGAGCAGTACTTC.

This clonotype was recorded at least ten times. V is TRBV18 and J is TRBJ2-7; perhaps D is TRBD1 or TRBD2 (5 bases each). V was cut by 2 bases and J by 4 bases, with 9 bases left in between. The CDR3 has 13 amino acids. Germline CDR1 and CDR2: KGHSH and LQKENI. DNA of the CDR3: TGTGCCAGCTCACCATCGAGGGGTTACGAGCAGTACTTC. Translating it yields CASSPSRGYEQYF.

The J gene is TRBJ1-1, the V gene TRBV30, with 8 bases matching TRBD1. Germline values: CDR1 GTSNPN, CDR2 SVGIG (reference sequence). The CDR3 length is 13 residues. Unmatched junction bases numbered 5, after V lost 7 bases and J lost 1 base. CDR3 sequence: CASTDRENTEAFF. The CDR3 nucleotides read TGTGCCTCTACGGACAGGGAGAACACTGAAGCTTTCTTT.

The table lists this clonotype with many counts. CDR3 DNA: TGTGCCAGCAGTCCATGGGAGGGGACGGGTTCACCCCTCCACTTT. Its translation is CASSPWEGTGSPLHF. The chain couples TRBV27 to TRBJ1-6, with D perhaps matching TRBD1 (5 bases). The germline V gene encodes CDR1 MNHEY and CDR2 SMNVEV (reference sequence). The V end lost 5 bases, the J end lost 9 bases, and 17 bases lay between the germline ends. The CDR3 has 15 residues.